This T cell receptor (beta chain) was obtained from a study of immune evolution from preneoplasia to lung adenocarcinoma. Study results and caveats: Later-stage lesions seemingly showed higher T cell density and diversity than normal lung.

J was trimmed by 5 bases and V by 6 bases; bases with no gene match: 20. Germline assignment: CDR1 SQVTM and CDR2 ANQGSEA. The CDR3 totals 18 residues. Only in-frame clones appear in the TCRdb table, and some are missing; sequencing was by immunoSEQ multiplex PCR. Of roughly 3,000 clones listed, roughly four fifths are singletons. Note on this clone: The antigen is undetermined.

Patients had resection in Japan or China between about 2014 and 2017. Two lung cancer pathologists independently confirmed each histologic diagnosis. The clonotype originates from a person in their 40s with lung adenocarcinoma. The chain is built from TRBV29-1 and TRBJ2-1, with 9 bases lining up with TRBD2. Sequenced sample: FFPE adjacent normal lung tissue. Here the CDR3 DNA reads TGCAGCGTGGCAGGGGGACTAGCTCTTCCCGGGGTGAACAATGAGCAGTTCTTC. Its translation: CSVAGGLALPGVNNEQFF.